The 11 T cell receptor beta chains listed next were all sequenced from one sample in a study of beta chain features in type 1 diabetes. Study observations and caveats: TCRB CDR3 length was moderately but significantly reduced in all four CD4+ subsets of Type 1 diabetes patients.

Since all of the isolated RNA was reverse transcribed, expressed TCRB transcripts were what got sequenced. TCRdb's table, derived via immunoSEQ multiplex PCR, lists solely in-frame clones and lacks some. The table shows about 160,000 clones, with almost 8% occurring only once. Antigens for these TCRs are unknown. The source material was central memory CD4+ T cells from blood. Receptor source: a man aged 18 to 30 with type 1 diabetes.

The rearrangement uses TRBV6-1 and TRBJ2-3; D possibly corresponds to TRBD1 (5 bases). The CDR3 consists of 12 residues. Germline assignment: CDR1 MNHNS and CDR2 SASEGT. V gave up 6 bases and J gave up 4 bases, with 8 bases separating them. The CDR3 loop reads CASSRVADTQYF. CDR3 in DNA: TGTGCCAGCAGCAGGGTTGCAGATACGCAGTATTTT.

The chain joins TRBV11-2 to TRBJ1-2; D is ambiguous. The length of the CDR3 is 14 residues. CDR1 and CDR2 from the germline V gene are SGHAT and FQNNGV. The V and J ends lost 3 bases and 3 bases respectively, with 11 bases between them. The CDR3 here is CASSLGLADYGYTF. The DNA of the CDR3 is TGTGCCAGCAGCTTGGGTCTCGCGGACTATGGCTACACCTTC.

This clone appeared many times. This sample includes further DNA sequences coding for the same CDR3. This sequence joins TRBV28 and TRBJ2-3; D gene ambiguous. Trimming took off 6 bases at V and 2 bases at J, with 12 bases between the two ends. This CDR3 contains 14 residues. Looked up from germline, CDR1 is MDHEN and CDR2 is SYDVKM. The CDR3 loop is CASSLGLLTDTQYF. The CDR3 coding sequence is TGTGCCAGCAGCCTTGGGCTACTCACAGATACGCAGTATTTT.

The chain carries TRBV6-6 and TRBJ2-5, with a weak D call TRBD1 (5 bases). Germline V gene lookup returns CDR1 MNHNY and CDR2 SVGAGI (reference sequence). The CDR3 totals 13 residues. The V end lost 6 bases, the J end lost 2 bases, and 10 bases lay between the germline ends. CDR3 DNA: TGTGCCAGCAGACCTCGACAGCAAGAGACCCAGTACTTC. Amino acid sequence: CASRPRQQETQYF.

This clone was counted between two and nine times. The rearrangement joins TRBV6-1 to TRBJ2-3; tentative D call: TRBD1 (6 bases). V was clipped by 8 bases and J by 1 base, with 10 bases between them. The CDR3 contains 13 residues. Looked up from germline, CDR1 is MNHNS and CDR2 is SASEGT. Here the CDR3 reads CASLRTGTDTQYF. The CDR3 DNA sequence: TGTGCCAGCCTAAGGACAGGCACAGATACGCAGTATTTT.

The V and J genes are TRBV4-3 and TRBJ1-1, with D unresolved. The CDR3 covers 17 residues. Germline loops: CDR1 LGHNA, CDR2 YSLEER. Trimming removed 1 base from V and 0 bases from J, with 15 bases in between. The CDR3 nucleotides read TGCGCCAGCAGCCAAGGCGGAGGTCAGTTGATGAACACTGAAGCTTTCTTT. Its protein is CASSQGGGQLMNTEAFF.

The rearrangement joins TRBV5-4 to TRBJ1-2; 7 nucleotides match TRBD1. The CDR3 loop spans 15 amino acids. V was clipped by 1 base and J by 3 bases; unmatched bases: 6. From germline, CDR1 is SGHNT and CDR2 YYREEE (reference sequence). CDR3 in amino acids: CASSLTVRGDYGYTF. CDR3 DNA: TGTGCCAGCAGCTTGACGGTCAGGGGGGACTATGGCTACACCTTC.

This chain joins TRBV7-8 and TRBJ2-7; tentatively, D is TRBD1 (6 bases). The CDR3 consists of 14 residues. Between the trimmed V and J ends, which lost 2 bases and 6 bases, there was a span of 14 bases. CDR1 and CDR2 from the germline V gene are SGHVS and FQNEAQ. The CDR3 DNA reads TGTGCCAGCAGCTTAAGTCGGACAGATCGCGAGCAGTACTTC. Protein: CASSLSRTDREQYF. Looking up the rest from reference TRBV7-8 and TRBJ2-7 gives the full variable domain: GAGVSQSPRYKVAKRGQDVALRCDPISGHVSLFWYQQALGQGPEFLTYFQNEAQLDKSGLPSDRFFAERPEGSVSTLKIQRTQQEDSAVYLCASSLSRTDREQYFGPGTRLTVT.

The chain joins TRBV29-1 to TRBJ1-1, with 7 bases matching TRBD1. The CDR3 runs 15 residues. Germline trimming cut 1 base from V and 0 bases from J; bases unmatched to any gene: 5. From germline, CDR1 is SQVTM and CDR2 ANQGSEA. The CDR3, as DNA: TGCAGCGTTGAAGGTCCGACAGGGATGAACACTGAAGCTTTCTTT. Protein product: CSVEGPTGMNTEAFF.

The rearrangement joins TRBV2 to TRBJ2-3, with 8 bases aligning to TRBD2. This CDR3 has 12 residues. Germline CDR1 SNHLY, CDR2 FYNNEI. CDR3 nucleotide sequence: TGTGTGATAGCGGGACCCACAGATACGCAGTATTTT. Protein product: CVIAGPTDTQYF.

The V and J genes are TRBV27 and TRBJ1-1; perhaps TRBD1 as D (5 bases). Germline values: CDR1 MNHEY, CDR2 SMNVEV (reference sequence). The CDR3 length is 13 residues. V was trimmed by 8 bases and J by 0 bases, leaving 10 bases between them. The CDR3 bases are TGTGCCAGCCGACAGCCCATGAACACTGAAGCTTTCTTT. Amino acids: CASRQPMNTEAFF.